Shown below are 21 T cell receptor beta chains from a single sample sequenced in a study of OX40 agonist ivuxolimab in advanced cancers. The library was built by means of the immunoSEQ multiplex PCR assay. This is the immuneACCESS table as TCRdb keeps it, with only in-frame sequences that have V and J called. A part of the clones is gone; compared with another copy, unresolved V genes explain less than half, and the rest is unexplained. The sample contains approximately 45,000 clones, roughly four fifths of them found a single time. The top ten clones comprise more than 2% of the sample. This specimen was CD4+ or CD8+ T cells sorted from blood, taken in a trial of the OX40 agonist ivuxolimab. The receptors were gathered from an adult with an advanced solid tumor such as melanoma, head and neck, liver or kidney cancer.

This clone was recorded a few times. Different DNA sequences within this sample yield the same CDR3. The chain couples TRBV30 to TRBJ2-3; D not certain. The CDR3 has 13 residues. Germline assignment: CDR1 GTSNPN and CDR2 SVGIG (reference sequence). Deletions cut 3 bases from V and 1 base from J, with 8 bases between. The CDR3: CAWRPPGTDTQYF. Written as DNA, the CDR3 is TGTGCCTGGAGACCCCCCGGCACAGATACGCAGTATTTT.

The rearrangement uses TRBV30 and TRBJ2-4; no definite D call. V dropped 5 bases and J dropped 6 bases, with 8 bases sitting between them. Per the germline V gene, CDR1 is GTSNPN and CDR2 is SVGIG (reference sequence). This CDR3 region has 11 residues. The CDR3 sequence: CAWSFRNIQYF. The CDR3 coding sequence is TGTGCCTGGTCCTTTCGAAACATTCAGTACTTC.

This clone was seen once. The chain carries TRBV7-3 and TRBJ2-5, with D maybe TRBD2 (7 bases). CDR1 and CDR2 (germline): SGHTA, FQGTGA. This CDR3 region has 14 residues. V was clipped by 5 bases and J by 5 bases, with 15 bases between them. The DNA of the CDR3 is TGTGCCAGCAGCCCGGGGGGCGTTATGGAGACCCAGTACTTC. Amino acids: CASSPGGVMETQYF.

The J gene is TRBJ1-6, the V gene TRBV18; D unclear. CDR1 is KGHSH, CDR2 LQKENI, per germline. The CDR3 is 16 amino acids. The V end lost 5 bases, the J end lost 6 bases, and 17 bases lay between the germline ends. CDR3 DNA sequence: TGTGCCAGCTCAATCGAGTCAGGCCCAATTAATTCACCCCTCCACTTT. Protein sequence: CASSIESGPINSPLHF.

V is TRBV11-1 and J is TRBJ2-2; no clear D gene. The ends were cut back, 6 bases at V and 6 bases at J, with 14 bases in the middle. The germline gives CDR1 SGHAT, CDR2 FQDESV (reference sequence). The CDR3 length is 14 residues. The CDR3 sequence is CASSPVRLPGELFF. The CDR3 DNA sequence: TGTGCCAGCAGTCCCGTCAGGTTGCCCGGGGAGCTGTTTTTT.

As DNA, the CDR3 is TGTGCCAGCAGTAAGACATACAGGGGCCCTCTGAGGTATGGCTACACCTTC. It encodes CASSKTYRGPLRYGYTF. The chain is built from TRBV27 and TRBJ1-2, with 7 positions matching TRBD1. Germline CDR1 and CDR2: MNHEY and SMNVEV (reference sequence). The CDR3 consists of 17 residues. V shed 5 bases, J shed 5 bases, and the junction held 17 bases outside the gene matches.

The rearrangement links TRBV4-1 to TRBJ2-3, with D perhaps matching TRBD2 (5 bases). Per the germline V gene, CDR1 is MGHRA and CDR2 is YSYEKL. The germline V and J ends were trimmed by 0 bases and 0 bases, with 13 bases remaining between them. There are 17 residues in the CDR3. The CDR3 reads CASSQEGSMSSTDTQYF. For the CDR3, the DNA is TGCGCCAGCAGCCAAGAGGGGAGCATGTCTAGCACAGATACGCAGTATTTT.

The rearrangement links TRBV20-1 to TRBJ1-2; the D is unclear. V was trimmed by 7 bases and J by 6 bases, leaving 12 bases between them. This CDR3 has 11 amino acids. Germline V gene data show CDR1 as DFQATT and CDR2 as SNEGSKA (reference sequence). CDR3: CSVTAGNGYTF. The CDR3 DNA is TGCAGTGTGACGGCGGGAAATGGCTACACCTTC.

V gene TRBV9 combines with J gene TRBJ2-3; 10 bases fit TRBD2. Germline trimming cut 0 bases from V and 3 bases from J; bases unmatched to any gene: 4. Germline V lookup: CDR1 SGDLS, CDR2 YYNGEE. This CDR3 region has 16 residues. The DNA of the CDR3 is TGTGCCAGCAGCGTAGTAGCGGGGGGAAGGACAGATACGCAGTATTTT. It is translated as CASSVVAGGRTDTQYF.

Only a few counts were recorded for this clone. V is TRBV5-5 and J is TRBJ1-2, with D possibly matching TRBD1 (5 bases). The germline gives CDR1 SGHKS, CDR2 YYEKEE (reference sequence). There are 13 residues in the CDR3. The V gene lost 3 bases and the J gene lost 2 bases, with 8 bases spanning the gap. CDR3 bases: TGTGCCAGCAGCTGGGGCAGAAACTATGGCTACACCTTC. It encodes CASSWGRNYGYTF. Together with reference TRBV5-5 and TRBJ1-2, the CDR3 gives the full variable domain: DAGVTQSPTHLIKTRGQQVTLRCSPISGHKSVSWYQQVLGQGPQFIFQYYEKEERGRGNFPDRFSARQFPNYSSELNVNALLLGDSALYLCASSWGRNYGYTFGSGTRLTVV.

V usage is TRBV13 and J usage is TRBJ2-7; D is unclear. Per germline, CDR1 PRHDT and CDR2 FYEKMQ (reference sequence). Trimming left V 5 bases short and J 3 bases short, with 5 bases between. The CDR3 runs 11 residues. Here the CDR3 DNA reads TGTGCCAGCAGCATAAACTACGAGCAGTACTTC. This translates into CASSINYEQYF.

V is TRBV10-1 and J is TRBJ2-1, with no clear D. V dropped 5 bases and J dropped 8 bases, with 16 bases sitting between them. Germline CDR1 reads WNHNN; CDR2 reads SYGVQD (reference sequence). The CDR3 totals 14 residues. The CDR3 nucleotides are TGCGCCAGCAGTCGGTCGGGTTACGGCGATGAGCAGTTCTTC. The encoded protein is CASSRSGYGDEQFF.

The J gene is TRBJ1-1, the V gene TRBV7-3; 8 nucleotides agree with TRBD1. CDR3 length equals 14 residues. V trimming: 6 bases; J trimming: 1 base; junction bases outside the gene matches: 4. Per germline, CDR1 SGHTA and CDR2 FQGTGA. The CDR3 is CASSRTGPNTEAFF. DNA of the CDR3: TGTGCCAGCAGTCGGACAGGGCCGAACACTGAAGCTTTCTTT. Full variable domain (rest looked up from reference TRBV7-3 and TRBJ1-1): GAGVSQTPSNKVTEKGKYVELRCDPISGHTALYWYRQSLGQGPEFLIYFQGTGAADDSGLPNDRFFAVRPEGSVSTLKIQRTERGDSAVYLCASSRTGPNTEAFFGQGTRLTVV.

The chain employs TRBV19 and TRBJ2-7; D possibly corresponds to TRBD1 (6 bases). This CDR3 has 15 residues. Germline V gene lookup returns CDR1 LNHDA and CDR2 SQIVND (reference sequence). The germline V and J ends were trimmed by 3 bases and 0 bases, with 12 bases remaining between them. This chain's CDR3 is CASSMSGVSSYEQYF. For the CDR3, the DNA is TGTGCCAGTAGTATGTCAGGGGTGAGCTCCTACGAGCAGTACTTC.

V and J are TRBV7-9 and TRBJ1-1; no reliable D call. This CDR3 comprises 13 residues. Between the trimmed V and J ends, which lost 3 bases and 8 bases, there was a span of 13 bases. CDR1 is SEHNR, CDR2 FQNEAQ, per germline (reference sequence). The CDR3 loop is CASSLAGEKEAFF. The CDR3, as DNA: TGTGCCAGCAGCTTGGCCGGGGAAAAAGAAGCTTTCTTT. The full variable domain, its missing parts supplied by reference TRBV7-9 and TRBJ1-1, is DTGVSQNPRHKITKRGQNVTFRCDPISEHNRLYWYRQTLGQGPEFLTYFQNEAQLEKSRLLSDRFSAERPKGSFSTLEIQRTEQGDSAMYLCASSLAGEKEAFFGQGTRLTVV.

This chain uses TRBV5-8 with TRBJ2-3; no clear D. Trimming shortened V by 2 bases and J by 2 bases, and 9 bases separated the two germline ends. Germline lookup yields CDR1 SGHTS and CDR2 YDEGEE. The CDR3 runs to 14 residues. For the CDR3, the DNA is TGTGCCAGCAGCTTCCATGGGGTCACAGATACGCAGTATTTT. Translated, it gives CASSFHGVTDTQYF.

V is TRBV5-1 and J is TRBJ1-2; 7 bases map to TRBD1. CDR1 and CDR2 from the germline V gene are SGHRS and YFSETQ. V lost 4 bases and J lost 8; bases outside the gene matches: 11. The CDR3 spans 14 residues. This CDR3 is CASSHRSGGEGYTF. CDR3 bases: TGCGCCAGCAGCCACCGATCAGGGGGGGAAGGCTACACCTTC. Supplemented by reference TRBV5-1 and TRBJ1-2, the full variable domain reads KAGVTQTPRYLIKTRGQQVTLSCSPISGHRSVSWYQQTPGQGLQFLFEYFSETQRNKGNFPGRFSGRQFSNSRSEMNVSTLELGDSALYLCASSHRSGGEGYTFGSGTRLTVV.

In this sample, this clone turned up a few times. The CDR3 DNA sequence: TGTGCCAGCAGCTCCCTGACGGGGGGGCCGGGGAATGAGCAGTTCTTC. As protein: CASSSLTGGPGNEQFF. The J gene is TRBJ2-1, the V gene TRBV7-9; 8 nucleotides match TRBD2. The CDR3 totals 16 residues. V was clipped by 4 bases and J by 7 bases; unmatched bases: 12. Per the germline V gene, CDR1 is SEHNR and CDR2 is FQNEAQ (reference sequence). Combining the CDR3 with reference TRBV7-9 and TRBJ2-1 gives the whole variable domain DTGVSQNPRHKITKRGQNVTFRCDPISEHNRLYWYRQTLGQGPEFLTYFQNEAQLEKSRLLSDRFSAERPKGSFSTLEIQRTEQGDSAMYLCASSSLTGGPGNEQFFGPGTRLTVL.

V and J are TRBV18 and TRBJ2-5; 10 bases agree with TRBD2. The CDR3 sequence is 15 residues long. Losses at the gene ends were 4 bases for V and 3 bases for J; bases not matched to a gene: 5. Germline CDR1 KGHSH, CDR2 LQKENI. CDR3 coding DNA: TGTGCCAGCTCACGGAGAACTAGCGGGGAAGAGACCCAGTACTTC. This codes for CASSRRTSGEETQYF.

The chain recombines TRBV14 with TRBJ1-1, with D maybe TRBD1 (6 bases). This CDR3 has 14 amino acids. V gave up 4 bases and J gave up 7 bases, with 16 bases separating them. CDR1 is SGHDN, CDR2 FVKESK, per germline. In nucleotides, the CDR3 is TGTGCCAGCAGCCCGGTTACACAGGGCCATGAAGCTTTCTTT. Translated: CASSPVTQGHEAFF.

In this sample, this clone turned up a few times. The chain links TRBV19 to TRBJ2-2; D is unclear. The V gene's germline CDR1 is LNHDA and CDR2 SQIVND (reference sequence). This CDR3 is built from 13 residues. V gave up 10 bases and J gave up 3 bases, with 12 bases separating them. CDR3 amino acids: CATADRYTGELFF. Here the CDR3 DNA reads TGTGCCACCGCCGACCGCTACACCGGGGAGCTGTTTTTT.